One sample yielded the 24 T cell receptor beta chains listed below, sequenced in a study of blood T cell repertoires in COVID-19. Method: immunoSEQ multiplex PCR; TCRdb's copy keeps in-frame clones and lacks some. The sample lists 150,000 to 200,000 clones, more than 80% seen once, with roughly an eighth in the top ten. Sequenced sample: peripheral blood. These receptors were taken from a woman at least 80 years old with COVID-19, enrolled during active disease.

This chain connects TRBV19 to TRBJ2-1; 8 bases map to TRBD2. CDR1 is LNHDA and CDR2 is SQIVND in the germline V gene (reference sequence). The CDR3 sequence is 13 residues long. J gave up 10 bases and V 4 bases, and 6 bases lay outside the gene matches. CDR3 nucleotide sequence: TGTGCCAGTAGTACCGGACTAGCCCGGGAGCAGTTCTTC. Amino acids: CASSTGLAREQFF.

The J gene is TRBJ1-5, the V gene TRBV23-1; D is unresolved. TRBV23-1 has ORF status, its function being uncertain. The CDR3 totals 15 residues. Trimming removed 1 base from V and 0 bases from J, with 7 bases in between. Written as DNA, the CDR3 is TGCGCCAGCAGTCAATACAACTATAGCAATCAGCCCCAGCATTTT. Protein: CASSQYNYSNQPQHF.

The CDR3 loop reads CASSALPTNTDTQYF. The DNA of the CDR3 is TGTGCCAGCAGCGCCCTTCCGACAAACACAGATACGCAGTATTTT. The J gene is TRBJ2-3, the V gene TRBV9; D call uncertain. This CDR3 has 15 residues. Germline CDR1 SGDLS, CDR2 YYNGEE. V was shortened by 3 bases and J by 2 bases, with 13 bases between the two germline ends.

V is TRBV6-6 and J is TRBJ1-6; the D is unclear. The germline V and J ends were trimmed by 3 bases and 9 bases, with 6 bases remaining between them. Germline CDR1 MNHNY, CDR2 SVGAGI (reference sequence). This CDR3 has 12 amino acids. The CDR3 protein is CASSYGSSPLHF. In nucleotides, the CDR3 is TGTGCCAGCAGTTATGGGAGTTCACCCCTCCACTTT.

For this clone: The sample contains more than one DNA sequence encoding this CDR3. The V call is TRBV27, the J call TRBJ2-7; the match to TRBD1 covers 7 bases. Germline CDR1 is MNHEY and CDR2 is SMNVEV (reference sequence). CDR3 length: 12 amino acids. V shed 4 bases and J 4 bases; nucleotides not matched to a gene: 1. CDR3 DNA sequence: TGTGCCAGCAGTTCGACAGGGTACGAGCAGTACTTC. Translated: CASSSTGYEQYF.

The chain is built from TRBV3-1 (or the pseudogene TRBV3-2) and TRBJ2-1; the match to TRBD2 covers 13 bases. V gave up 4 bases and J gave up 3 bases; unmatched junction bases: 3. The V gene's germline CDR1 is LGHDT and CDR2 YNNKEL (reference sequence). The CDR3 extends over 16 amino acids. The CDR3 reads CASSPGLAGDYNEQFF. In DNA, the CDR3 is TGTGCCAGCAGCCCAGGACTAGCGGGGGACTACAATGAGCAGTTCTTC.

This clone occurred a few times. The chain is built from TRBV14 and TRBJ2-3, with D possibly being TRBD1 (6 bases). This CDR3 has 15 residues. Germline loops: CDR1 SGHDN, CDR2 FVKESK. V was clipped by 3 bases and J by 1 base, with 11 bases between them. CDR3 DNA: TGTGCCAGCAGCCAGCAGGGGCTACGCACAGATACGCAGTATTTT. It translates to CASSQQGLRTDTQYF.

This chain connects TRBV9 to TRBJ2-2; D may be TRBD2 (6 bases). The CDR3 is 14 residues long. Trimming took off 4 bases at V and 4 bases at J, with 11 bases between the two ends. Germline V gene lookup returns CDR1 SGDLS and CDR2 YYNGEE. The CDR3 DNA sequence: TGTGCCAGCAGCCCGGGGGTGGGCACCGGGGAGCTGTTTTTT. It yields the protein CASSPGVGTGELFF.

The gene calls are TRBV20-1 and TRBJ2-5; no firm D call. The CDR3 sequence is 11 residues long. The germline gives CDR1 DFQATT, CDR2 SNEGSKA (reference sequence). Trimming took off 5 bases at V and 5 bases at J, with 9 bases between the two ends. CDR3 loop: CSAGGAETQYF. The CDR3 DNA is TGCAGTGCTGGTGGCGCTGAGACCCAGTACTTC.

This chain connects TRBV27 to TRBJ1-5; a possible D gene is TRBD1 (6 bases). CDR3 size: 16 residues. V lost 4 bases and J 4 bases, leaving 17 bases between the germline ends. The germline V gene has CDR1 MNHEY and CDR2 SMNVEV (reference sequence). The CDR3 protein is CASSSRAEGGNQPQHF. As DNA, the CDR3 is TGTGCCAGCAGTTCCCGCGCCGAGGGGGGGAATCAGCCCCAGCATTTT.

This clone came up once. The chain is built from TRBV10-3 and TRBJ2-1; 10 positions match TRBD2. Germline V gene data show CDR1 as ENHRY and CDR2 as SYGVKD. J gave up 9 bases and V 0 bases, and 8 bases lay outside the gene matches. The CDR3 runs 16 residues. The CDR3, as DNA: TGTGCCATCAGTGAGTCGTTGAGCGGGAGGGTAGCTGAGCAGTTCTTC. Translated: CAISESLSGRVAEQFF.

This sequence joins TRBV19 and TRBJ1-1, with TRBD1 matching 11 bases. CDR3 length: 14 amino acids. V trimming: 8 bases; J trimming: 3 bases; junction bases outside the gene matches: 5. Germline V gene sequence: CDR1 LNHDA, CDR2 SQIVND (reference sequence). The DNA for the CDR3 is TGTGCCAGTGCGGGGACAGGGGGGTACACTGAAGCTTTCTTT. Its protein is CASAGTGGYTEAFF.

The chain recombines TRBV6-2 or TRBV6-3 with TRBJ1-1; the D gene is possibly TRBD1 (5 bases). Germline V gene data show CDR1 as MNHEY and CDR2 as SVGEGT. This CDR3 is built from 14 residues. V was shortened by 2 bases and J by 8 bases, with 15 bases between the two germline ends. CDR3 bases: TGTGCCAGCAGTTACGGGTCTTTGGGGGGAGAAGCTTTCTTT. This sequence encodes CASSYGSLGGEAFF.

The genes are TRBV10-3 and TRBJ2-2; TRBD2 aligns across 9 bases. Germline CDR1 reads ENHRY; CDR2 reads SYGVKD. The CDR3 covers 16 residues. V lost 6 bases and J lost 6; bases outside the gene matches: 11. The CDR3 spells CAISTLGGGDPGELFF. In DNA, the CDR3 is TGTGCCATCAGCACCCTCGGCGGGGGGGACCCCGGGGAGCTGTTTTTT.

The chain links TRBV29-1 to TRBJ1-2; D remains unclear. V lost 7 bases and J lost 8, with 17 bases in between. The CDR3 extends over 12 amino acids. In germline, CDR1 is SQVTM, CDR2 ANQGSEA. The CDR3 DNA follows: TGCAGCGCCGATTCCGGGAAAGTGGGCTACACCTTC. Protein: CSADSGKVGYTF.

This clone has more than one count but fewer than ten. The chain combines TRBV29-1 with TRBJ2-6, with no clear D. With 5 bases removed from V and 4 bases from J, the gap between germline ends came to 9 bases. The length of the CDR3 is 13 residues. Germline-derived CDR1 and CDR2 are SQVTM and ANQGSEA. DNA for the CDR3: TGCAGCGTTCTAGGCTCCGGGGCCAACGTCCTGACTTTC. This translates into CSVLGSGANVLTF.

V gene TRBV21-1 combines with J gene TRBJ2-1; the table's D call, TRBD2, was not checked against the DNA. TRBV21-1 is reported as a pseudogene. The CDR3 loop spans 15 amino acids. The CDR3 protein is CASSKAASTGNEQFF. Written as DNA, the CDR3 is TGTGCCAGCAGCAAAGCGGCTAGCACCGGCAATGAGCAGTTCTTC.

The DNA for the CDR3 is TGTGCCAGCAGACTAGCGGGAGGGCCTCTCAACGAGCAGTACTTC. Protein product: CASRLAGGPLNEQYF. The chain couples TRBV2 to TRBJ2-7, with 13 bases that match TRBD2. The CDR3 runs to 15 residues. Per the germline V gene, CDR1 is SNHLY and CDR2 is FYNNEI. The ends lost 6 bases at V and 5 bases at J; junction bases unmatched: 7.

This chain uses TRBV5-4 with TRBJ2-5; TRBD2 aligns across 8 bases. Trimming removed 0 bases from V and 1 base from J; junction bases left unmatched: 5. Germline-derived CDR1 and CDR2 are SGHNT and YYREEE (reference sequence). The CDR3 extends over 16 amino acids. The CDR3: CASSLGGLGGQETQYF. The CDR3 nucleotides are TGTGCCAGCAGCTTGGGGGGACTAGGGGGCCAAGAGACCCAGTACTTC.

This clone was seen once. This chain joins TRBV15 and TRBJ2-1, with 7 bases aligning to TRBD2. Germline CDR1 is LNHNV and CDR2 is YYDKDF (reference sequence). The CDR3 covers 13 residues. J lost 10 bases, V lost 6 bases, and 9 bases had no gene match. Written as DNA, the CDR3 is TGTGCCACCAGGGCGGGAGCGGGTCGAGAGCAGTTCTTC. It specifies CATRAGAGREQFF.

The chain couples TRBV4-2 to TRBJ2-7; weak D call: TRBD1 (6 bases). Germline CDR1 reads LGHNA; CDR2 reads YNFKEQ. V was clipped by 4 bases and J by 2 bases, with 12 bases between them. The CDR3 runs to 14 residues. CDR3 coding DNA: TGTGCCAGCAGCCGAGATCAGGGGCCCTACGAGCAGTACTTC. It translates to CASSRDQGPYEQYF.

This clone has just a few counts. The chain combines TRBV7-3 with TRBJ2-7; TRBD2 might be the D (5 bases). This CDR3 spans 11 amino acids. Germline V gene sequence: CDR1 SGHTA, CDR2 FQGTGA. Trimming cost V 4 bases and J 6 bases, with 7 bases left between them. The CDR3 protein is CASSSGSEQYF. In nucleotides, the CDR3 is TGTGCCAGCAGCTCGGGGAGCGAGCAGTACTTC.

With regard to this clone: The junction departs from the called germline gene at one end, perhaps through a read error. V gene TRBV9 combines with J gene TRBJ2-3; the D is unclear. This CDR3 spans 16 amino acids. Germline CDR1 reads SGDLS; CDR2 reads YYNGEE. As DNA, the CDR3 is TGTGCCAGCAGCGTAGCAGGCTCCCTTGGCACCGATACGCAGTATTTT. Translating it yields CASSVAGSLGTDTQYF.

This rearrangement joins TRBV5-6 to TRBJ1-6, with D perhaps TRBD1 (6 bases). In germline, CDR1 is SGHDT, CDR2 YYEEEE. Trimming cost V 2 bases and J 10 bases, with 16 bases left between them. The CDR3 consists of 15 residues. The CDR3 nucleotides are TGTGCCAGCAGCTTAGGCAGGGGATTGGGATCACCCCTCCACTTT. Translating it yields CASSLGRGLGSPLHF.